The present T cell receptor beta chain was sequenced within a study of blood T cells in healthy people across ages. Overall study results and limits: Because donor CMV status was unknown, expanded clonotype changes were possibly confounded. A strong correlation between TCR beta diversity and naive T cell percentage was seen. TCR beta diversity, measured per million T cells, fell in a roughly linear way with age. When set beside aged donors, long-lived donors presented more naive CD4+ cells and higher diversity.

The sample holds a few counts of this clonotype. The antigen is not known. Trimming pared 6 bases from V and 11 bases from J, leaving 18 bases between. Germline V lookup: CDR1 KGHDR, CDR2 SFDVKD. The CDR3 is 13 amino acids. PCR was performed a second time for about 6 to 11 cycles using a sample-barcoded 5' primer and a J-beta primer mix. TCRdb processed the 5' RACE reads anew with MiXCR; each CDR3 protein has one entry. The sample holds roughly 1.9 million distinct CDR3 sequences, about two fifths seen once. Input material: blood. The origin of this receptor is a human donor in good health. The chain uses TRBV24-1 and TRBJ2-5; either TRBD1 or TRBD2 may supply D (5 bases each). The CDR3 spells CATSSLTGREQYF. CDR3 in DNA: TGTGCCACCAGTTCATTAACAGGAAGGGAGCAGTACTTC.